Given below is one T cell receptor (beta chain) in context. Source study methods: Amplification of reference gene primers provided the estimated nucleated cell counts. Sequencing was performed with immunoSEQ multiplex PCR; in TCRdb, only in-frame clones are kept and a portion is missing. D and trimming were read from the DNA, whereas the V and J calls and clone size are those reported in that table. The repertoire holds some 420,000 clones, with 80% to 90% as singletons. The record originates from a study of blood T cell repertoires in COVID-19. CDR1 is SGHKS and CDR2 is YYEKEE in the germline V gene (reference sequence). V lost 0 bases to trimming and J lost 3 bases, with 10 bases between them. CDR3 length equals 15 residues.

The sequence was collected from a young man who had recovered from COVID-19. Sequencing was done on a sample of PBMCs or T cells enriched from blood (not recorded which). The chain is built from TRBV5-5 and TRBJ1-5; the D is unclear. The CDR3 region is CASSLGAGNNQPQHF. The CDR3 DNA follows: TGTGCCAGCAGCTTGGGGGCGGGGAACAATCAGCCCCAGCATTTT.